Each of the 22 T cell receptor beta chains below was sequenced from the same sample in a study of blood T cell repertoires in COVID-19. Profiled with immunoSEQ multiplex PCR; TCRdb holds only in-frame clones, not every one. The sample has roughly 200,000 clones, about 83% seen once. Sequences were obtained from peripheral blood. These receptors were taken from a woman younger than 35 who had recovered from COVID-19.

This clone was recorded once. V is TRBV27 and J is TRBJ1-2, with TRBD1 matching over 11 bases. The germline gives CDR1 MNHEY, CDR2 SMNVEV (reference sequence). The CDR3 sequence is 14 residues long. Trimming at V came to 5 bases and at J to 4 bases, leaving 3 bases not matched to a gene. CDR3 loop: CASSLGTGGYGYTF. In nucleotides, the CDR3 is TGTGCCAGCAGTCTCGGGACAGGGGGCTATGGCTACACCTTC.

The chain is built from TRBV18 and TRBJ1-1; a weak D match, TRBD1 (5 bases). CDR3 length: 15 residues. The V gene's germline CDR1 is KGHSH and CDR2 LQKENI. The V and J ends lost 2 bases and 4 bases respectively, with 14 bases between them. CDR3 residues: CASSPRQGATTEAFF. DNA of the CDR3: TGTGCCAGCTCACCAAGGCAGGGCGCGACCACTGAAGCTTTCTTT.

The rearrangement uses TRBV7-8 and TRBJ2-3; the D gene is possibly TRBD1 (6 bases). The ends were cut back, 6 bases at V and 6 bases at J, with 10 bases in the middle. The germline V gene encodes CDR1 SGHVS and CDR2 FQNEAQ. The CDR3 contains 12 residues. CDR3 sequence: CASRATGDTQYF. The CDR3 DNA reads TGTGCCAGCAGAGCCACAGGGGATACGCAGTATTTT.

CDR3 sequence: CASRRPGDGYTF. The CDR3 DNA reads as TGTGCCAGCAGGCGTCCAGGGGATGGCTACACCTTC. The rearrangement links TRBV27 to TRBJ1-2, with D perhaps matching TRBD1 (6 bases). Germline assignment: CDR1 MNHEY and CDR2 SMNVEV (reference sequence). This CDR3 is built from 12 residues. Trimming took off 6 bases at V and 6 bases at J, with 11 bases between the two ends.

The chain joins TRBV5-6 to TRBJ2-7; TRBD2 matches at 8 bases. With 3 bases clipped from V and 2 bases from J, the junction kept 4 bases outside the gene matches. CDR1 is SGHDT, CDR2 YYEEEE, per germline. This CDR3 spans 14 amino acids. This CDR3 reads CASSSASGPYEQYF. CDR3 nucleotide sequence: TGTGCCAGCAGCTCCGCTAGCGGGCCCTACGAGCAGTACTTC.

V gene TRBV7-9 combines with J gene TRBJ1-3; D is perhaps TRBD1 (6 bases). Between the trimmed V and J ends, which lost 5 bases and 0 bases, there was a span of 14 bases. CDR3 length equals 16 residues. The germline V gene encodes CDR1 SEHNR and CDR2 FQNEAQ (reference sequence). The CDR3 loop reads CASSLQGPRSGNTIYF. The CDR3 nucleotides are TGTGCCAGCAGCCTACAGGGCCCCCGCTCTGGAAACACCATATATTTT.

The chain couples TRBV19 to TRBJ2-2; TRBD1 matches at 9 bases. This CDR3 is 17 amino acids long. V lost 6 bases to trimming and J lost 0 bases; unmatched junction nucleotides: 8. Germline loops: CDR1 LNHDA, CDR2 SQIVND (reference sequence). CDR3 DNA sequence: TGTGCCAGTAGATGGGGGACAGGGTGGACGAACACCGGGGAGCTGTTTTTT. Encoded protein: CASRWGTGWTNTGELFF. Together with reference TRBV19 and TRBJ2-2, the CDR3 gives the full variable domain: DGGITQSPKYLFRKEGQNVTLSCEQNLNHDAMYWYRQDPGQGLRLIYYSQIVNDFQKGDIAEGYSVSREKKESFPLTVTSAQKNPTAFYLCASRWGTGWTNTGELFFGEGSRLTVL.

The J gene is TRBJ2-5, the V gene TRBV4-1; TRBD2 matches at 8 bases. The germline V gene encodes CDR1 MGHRA and CDR2 YSYEKL. Trimming took 5 bases from V and 1 from J; bases not matched to a gene: 6. The CDR3 is 15 amino acids. CDR3: CASSRRSGGQETQYF. The CDR3 DNA reads TGCGCCAGCAGCAGACGAAGCGGGGGCCAAGAGACCCAGTACTTC.

The V and J genes are TRBV5-1 and TRBJ2-5; 12 bases align to TRBD1. CDR1 and CDR2 from the germline V gene are SGHRS and YFSETQ. The CDR3 extends over 14 amino acids. The ends lost 5 bases at V and 5 bases at J; junction bases unmatched: 4. The CDR3 sequence: CASSGTGGGETQYF. The CDR3 DNA sequence: TGCGCCAGCAGTGGGACAGGGGGCGGGGAGACCCAGTACTTC.

V is TRBV6-2 or TRBV6-3 and J is TRBJ2-2; 7 nucleotides agree with TRBD1. Germline values: CDR1 MNHEY, CDR2 SVGEGT. CDR3 length: 13 amino acids. V lost 4 bases and J lost 6; bases outside the gene matches: 2. In DNA form, the CDR3 reads TGTGCCAGCAGTTCGCAGGGGGCCGGGGAGCTGTTTTTT. It specifies CASSSQGAGELFF.

The chain is built from TRBV6-2 or TRBV6-3 and TRBJ2-3, with TRBD2 matching over 8 bases. The J segment lost 1 base and the V segment lost 2 bases, leaving 20 bases of the junction unmatched. The CDR3 spans 21 residues. Germline loops: CDR1 MNHEY, CDR2 SVGEGT. The CDR3 coding sequence is TGTGCCAGCAGTTACGTTGCGGGAGGAATGTTGTTCTTCTTAGGCACAGATACGCAGTATTTT. It is translated as CASSYVAGGMLFFLGTDTQYF.

This chain connects TRBV9 to TRBJ2-5; D possibly corresponds to TRBD2 (6 bases). Germline assignment: CDR1 SGDLS and CDR2 YYNGEE. V gave up 3 bases and J gave up 4 bases, with 16 bases separating them. CDR3 size: 15 residues. CDR3 protein: CASSARDSLSETQYF. The CDR3, as DNA: TGTGCCAGCAGCGCCCGGGACTCACTCTCAGAGACCCAGTACTTC.

In its sample, this clone was seen once. The V call is TRBV6-2 or TRBV6-3, the J call TRBJ2-2; TRBD2 aligns across 8 bases. Trimming cost V 7 bases and J 4 bases; bases outside gene matches: 14. Germline CDR1 MNHEY, CDR2 SVGEGT. This CDR3 comprises 17 residues. The CDR3 protein is CASIPGTSALGTGELFF. The CDR3 DNA follows: TGTGCCAGCATCCCCGGGACTAGTGCCCTTGGCACCGGGGAGCTGTTTTTT.

V usage is TRBV28 and J usage is TRBJ2-7, with D possibly being TRBD2 (6 bases). The V end lost 6 bases, the J end lost 0 bases, and 15 bases lay between the germline ends. The length of the CDR3 is 15 residues. In germline, CDR1 is MDHEN, CDR2 SYDVKM. As DNA, the CDR3 is TGTGCCAGCAGCCCCGGGGGATCCAGCTCCTACGAGCAGTACGTC. Translating gives CASSPGGSSSYEQYV.

This chain links TRBV19 with TRBJ1-2; 10 bases match TRBD1. The CDR3 loop spans 13 amino acids. CDR1 is LNHDA, CDR2 SQIVND, per germline (reference sequence). With 7 bases clipped from V and 8 bases from J, the junction kept 7 bases outside the gene matches. CDR3: CASMDRGSGGYTF. In DNA, the CDR3 is TGTGCCAGTATGGACAGGGGGAGTGGCGGCTACACCTTC. The variable domain in full, completed from reference TRBV19 and TRBJ1-2, reads DGGITQSPKYLFRKEGQNVTLSCEQNLNHDAMYWYRQDPGQGLRLIYYSQIVNDFQKGDIAEGYSVSREKKESFPLTVTSAQKNPTAFYLCASMDRGSGGYTFGSGTRLTVV.

The chain links TRBV9 to TRBJ1-2, with D hard to call. CDR1 and CDR2 from the germline V gene are SGDLS and YYNGEE. Trimming cost V 4 bases and J 0 bases, with 4 bases left between them. The CDR3 contains 12 residues. CDR3 sequence reads: CASSSSNYGYTF. The CDR3 nucleotides are TGTGCCAGCAGCTCGTCTAACTATGGCTACACCTTC. Drawing the rest from reference TRBV9 and TRBJ1-2, the complete variable domain is DSGVTQTPKHLITATGQRVTLRCSPRSGDLSVYWYQQSLDQGLQFLIQYYNGEERAKGNILERFSAQQFPDLHSELNLSSLELGDSALYFCASSSSNYGYTFGSGTRLTVV.

The J gene is TRBJ2-1, the V gene TRBV4-1; TRBD2 aligns across 7 bases. The J segment lost 9 bases and the V segment lost 3 bases, leaving 5 bases of the junction unmatched. This CDR3 comprises 13 residues. In germline, CDR1 is MGHRA, CDR2 YSYEKL. The CDR3 DNA reads as TGCGCCAGCAGCCACGCAGGGAGGGGTGAGCAGTTCTTC. It encodes CASSHAGRGEQFF.

The V and J genes are TRBV7-9 and TRBJ1-4, with 7 positions matching TRBD1. CDR1 is SEHNR, CDR2 FQNEAQ, per germline (reference sequence). This CDR3 is 16 amino acids long. The V gene end was trimmed by 0 bases and the J gene end by 8 bases; junction bases not matched to a gene: 9. The CDR3 bases are TGTGCCAGCAGCTTAGCGGTGGGACAGTTCGTAGAAAAACTGTTTTTT. Amino acid sequence: CASSLAVGQFVEKLFF.

The chain has TRBV7-9 and TRBJ2-7; TRBD1 matches 7 bases. CDR3 length: 17 amino acids. Per the germline V gene, CDR1 is SEHNR and CDR2 is FQNEAQ (reference sequence). Unmatched junction bases numbered 19, after V lost 5 bases and J lost 6 bases. This chain's CDR3 is CASSPIIRQGKAGEQYF. DNA of the CDR3: TGTGCCAGCAGCCCGATTATACGACAGGGTAAGGCAGGCGAGCAGTACTTC.

V gene TRBV6-2 or TRBV6-3 combines with J gene TRBJ2-7; D is uncertain. The V gene's germline CDR1 is MNHEY and CDR2 SVGEGT. The CDR3 totals 14 residues. V was shortened by 3 bases and J by 2 bases, with 11 bases between the two germline ends. CDR3 DNA sequence: TGTGCCAGCAGTTATGAAGGAGATACCTACGAGCAGTACTTC. Amino acid sequence: CASSYEGDTYEQYF.

This sequence joins TRBV19 and TRBJ2-1; D is undetermined. The germline V gene encodes CDR1 LNHDA and CDR2 SQIVND (reference sequence). This CDR3 spans 13 amino acids. V was shortened by 4 bases and J by 4 bases, with 8 bases between the two germline ends. CDR3 sequence: CASSTTGYNEQFF. The CDR3 DNA reads as TGTGCCAGTAGTACTACGGGTTACAATGAGCAGTTCTTC.

J is TRBJ1-4 and V is TRBV28; perhaps TRBD1 as D (5 bases). This CDR3 contains 14 residues. CDR1 and CDR2 from the germline V gene are MDHEN and SYDVKM. Trimming removed 1 base from V and 6 bases from J, with 9 bases in between. CDR3 loop: CASSLLGGDEKLFF. The DNA for the CDR3 is TGTGCCAGCAGTTTATTGGGGGGGGATGAAAAACTGTTTTTT.